The 10 T cell receptor beta chains below come from one sample, sequenced in a study of blood T cells in healthy people across ages. The second PCR ran about 6 to 12 cycles with a sample-barcoded 5' primer and J-beta primers. TCRdb reprocessed the 5' RACE reads with MiXCR, giving one entry per CDR3 protein. Among 1.5 million to 2 million distinct CDR3 sequences listed, under 30% were seen once. Sequenced: blood. These TCRs come from a woman in her 30s in good health.

In the case of this clonotype: With a much larger clone just one base away, this may be a read error. The chain uses TRBV29-1 and TRBJ2-4, with 7 bases lining up with TRBD2. The DNA end is a closer match to TRBJ2-7, so the J assignment may be wrong. The CDR3 is 13 residues long. The germline V gene encodes CDR1 SQVTM and CDR2 ANQGSEA. CDR3 residues: CSVAGDGTYEQYF. CDR3 bases: TGCAGCGTCGCGGGAGACGGCACTTACGAGCAGTACTTC.

The chain uses TRBV12-3 or TRBV12-4 and TRBJ2-3; TRBD1 matches at 10 bases. The CDR3 spans 16 residues. The V and J ends lost 5 bases and 11 bases, in that order; junction bases with no gene match: 16. CDR3 bases: TGTGCCAGCAGTCGTGAGGGGACAGGGGTTCCAGATGTGCAGTATTTT. Translated, it gives CASSREGTGVPDVQYF.

Details on this clonotype: A read error may account for a junction end that differs from germline. The CDR3 DNA sequence: TGTGCCAGCAGTTACTTCACAGGGGGTAGTCCTAACTATGGCCACACCTTC. Translating it yields CASSYFTGGSPNYGHTF. This chain uses TRBV6-6 with TRBJ1-2, with 8 bases aligning to TRBD1. There are 17 residues in the CDR3. The germline gives CDR1 MNHNY, CDR2 SVGAGI (reference sequence).

This clonotype was seen more than once but under ten times. Compared with germline, one end of the junction differs, possibly owing to a read error. The chain couples TRBV7-8 to TRBJ2-6, with D perhaps being TRBD1 or TRBD2 (5 bases each). CDR1 SGHVS and CDR2 FQNEAQ come from the germline V gene. The CDR3 extends over 15 amino acids. This CDR3 is CASSLAQSGANALTF. The CDR3 bases are TGTGCCAGCAGCTTAGCCCAGTCCGGGGCCAACGCCCTGACTTTC.

This clonotype occurred many times. The chain uses TRBV4-1 and TRBJ2-7; the match to TRBD2 covers 9 bases. J gave up 3 bases and V 3 bases, and 21 bases lay outside the gene matches. Germline V gene sequence: CDR1 MGHRA, CDR2 YSYEKL. The CDR3 runs 20 residues. The CDR3 loop is CASSQTHPIPLAGVYYEQYF. The CDR3, as DNA: TGCGCCAGCAGCCAGACACACCCCATTCCCTTAGCGGGGGTCTACTACGAGCAGTACTTC.

This clonotype has at least ten counts. V gene TRBV12-3 or TRBV12-4 combines with J gene TRBJ1-2; 7 nucleotides line up with TRBD1. V shed 7 bases, J shed 8 bases, and the junction held 13 bases outside the gene matches. This CDR3 is built from 14 residues. Written as DNA, the CDR3 is TGTGCCAGCACCTCGGACAGGCCCTTCGCGGGCTACACCTTC. It specifies CASTSDRPFAGYTF.

This clonotype was found a few times. Here the CDR3 reads CTLVPQDADTQYF. The CDR3 region has the DNA TGCACCCTTGTGCCCCAGGACGCAGATACGCAGTATTTT. This rearrangement joins TRBV20-1 to TRBJ2-3; no reliable D call. This CDR3 region has 13 residues. Germline-derived CDR1 and CDR2 are DFQATT and SNEGSKA (reference sequence).

The CDR3: CASHTTGGKGEQYF. For the CDR3, the DNA is TGTGCCAGCCACACCACAGGGGGCAAGGGCGAGCAGTACTTC. The gene calls are TRBV11-1 and TRBJ2-7; 9 bases are a match to TRBD1. This CDR3 is 14 amino acids long. Trimming cost V 8 bases and J 6 bases; bases outside gene matches: 11. Looked up from germline, CDR1 is SGHAT and CDR2 is FQDESV (reference sequence).

The J gene is TRBJ1-2, the V gene TRBV12-3 or TRBV12-4, with TRBD1 matching 8 bases. The CDR3 runs to 17 residues. V was pared by 2 bases and J by 4 bases, with 12 bases of the junction left unmatched. This chain's CDR3 is CASSLRQGQALGYGYTF. The CDR3 bases are TGTGCCAGCAGTTTAAGGCAGGGACAGGCCCTCGGCTATGGCTACACCTTC.

The chain recombines TRBV3-1 with TRBJ1-5; D is unresolved. Germline CDR1 reads LGHDT; CDR2 reads YNNKEL (reference sequence). Trimming took off 1 base at V and 7 bases at J, with 11 bases between the two ends. The length of the CDR3 is 14 residues. The CDR3 sequence: CASSQGLSGQPQHF. CDR3 DNA: TGTGCCAGCAGCCAAGGACTATCCGGGCAGCCCCAGCATTTT.